What follows is one T cell receptor (beta chain) and its context. Its antigen is unknown. The data were obtained in a study of blood T cells in healthy people across ages. Study-level points and caveats: Possibly confounding the expanded clonotype changes was the fact that donor CMV status was unknown. When set beside aged donors, long-lived donors presented more naive CD4+ cells and higher diversity.

The germline CDR1 and CDR2 sequences are DFQATT and SNEGSKA (reference sequence). Trimming took 0 bases from V and 5 from J, leaving 7 bases between them. The CDR3 is made up of 13 amino acids. Using a J-beta primer mix together with a sample-barcoded 5' primer, a second PCR was run for roughly 7 to 12 cycles. Each cDNA molecule, via a template-switch adaptor with 12 random nucleotides, was tagged. TCRdb recomputed calls from the 5' RACE reads with MiXCR, one row per CDR3 protein. The table lists 1.4 million to 1.5 million distinct CDR3 sequences, around 42% of them singletons. This clonotype was sampled from a woman aged 18-35 years in good health. This sequence joins TRBV20-1 and TRBJ2-2; D unclear. The sample was blood. CDR3 loop: CSARDGNTGELFF. The DNA for the CDR3 is TGCAGTGCTAGAGATGGAAATACCGGGGAGCTGTTTTTT.